This T cell receptor beta chain was recorded in a study of blood T cell repertoires in COVID-19. Study-level background: Collection of acute and convalescent COVID-19 samples took place in the United States, Italy and Spain. PBMCs, B-cell-depleted T cells, or T cells were the source of the cDNA or gDNA that made up the material.

The J segment lost 1 base and the V segment lost 4 bases, leaving 7 bases of the junction unmatched. The germline CDR1 and CDR2 sequences are LNHDA and SQIVND (reference sequence). There are 15 residues in the CDR3. Clones were sequenced by immunoSEQ multiplex PCR, and TCRdb holds only the in-frame ones, with some missing. The repertoire consists of 68,000 or so clones, with under 85% occurring once and the leading ten covering approximately 9.3%. The sequencing input was peripheral blood. The source of this sequence is a woman in her 50s with acute or convalescent COVID-19. This chain joins TRBV19 and TRBJ2-7; 7 nucleotides agree with TRBD1. Here the CDR3 reads CASSRGQELSYEQYF. Here the CDR3 DNA reads TGTGCCAGTAGTAGAGGACAGGAGCTTTCCTACGAGCAGTACTTC.